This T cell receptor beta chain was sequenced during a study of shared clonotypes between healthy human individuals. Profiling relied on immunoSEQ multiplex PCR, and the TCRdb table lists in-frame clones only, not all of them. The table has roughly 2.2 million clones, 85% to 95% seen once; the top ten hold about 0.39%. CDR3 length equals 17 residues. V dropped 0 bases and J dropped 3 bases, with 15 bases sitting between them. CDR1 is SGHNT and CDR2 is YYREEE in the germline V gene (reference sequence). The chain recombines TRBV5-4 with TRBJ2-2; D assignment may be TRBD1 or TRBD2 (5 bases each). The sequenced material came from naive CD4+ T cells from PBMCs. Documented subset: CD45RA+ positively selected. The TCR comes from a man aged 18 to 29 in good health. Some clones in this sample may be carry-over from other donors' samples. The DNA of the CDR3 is TGTGCCAGCAGCTTGGCAATGGGGGAGTTGTACACCGGGGAGCTGTTTTTT. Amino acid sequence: CASSLAMGELYTGELFF.